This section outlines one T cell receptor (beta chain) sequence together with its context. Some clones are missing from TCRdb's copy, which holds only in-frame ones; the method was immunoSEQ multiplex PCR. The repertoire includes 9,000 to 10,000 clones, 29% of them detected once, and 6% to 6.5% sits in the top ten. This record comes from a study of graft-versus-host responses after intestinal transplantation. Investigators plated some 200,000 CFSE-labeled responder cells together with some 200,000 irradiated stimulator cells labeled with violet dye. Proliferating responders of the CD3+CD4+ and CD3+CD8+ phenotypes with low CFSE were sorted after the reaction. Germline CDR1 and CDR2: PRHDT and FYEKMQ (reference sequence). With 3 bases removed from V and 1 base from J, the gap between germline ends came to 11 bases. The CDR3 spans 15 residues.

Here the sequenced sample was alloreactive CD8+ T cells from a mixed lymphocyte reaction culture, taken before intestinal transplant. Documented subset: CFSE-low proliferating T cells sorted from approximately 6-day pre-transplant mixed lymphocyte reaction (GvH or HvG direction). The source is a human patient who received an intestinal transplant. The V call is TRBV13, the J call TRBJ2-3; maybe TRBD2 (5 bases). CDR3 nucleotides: TGTGCCAGCAGCTTTCGGCTAGCCGGCACAGATACGCAGTATTTT. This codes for CASSFRLAGTDTQYF.